These 18 T cell receptor beta chains were sequenced from one sample in a study of OX40 agonist ivuxolimab in advanced cancers. The repertoire was sequenced with immunoSEQ multiplex PCR; TCRdb's copy has only in-frame clones and lacks some. The sample has about 70,000 clones, over 75% seen once. The specimen was CD4+ or CD8+ T cells sorted from blood, collected in a trial of the OX40 agonist ivuxolimab. The receptors stem from an adult with an advanced solid tumor such as melanoma, head and neck, liver or kidney cancer.

The chain joins TRBV7-8 to TRBJ2-5, with 13 bases that match TRBD2. The germline gives CDR1 SGHVS, CDR2 FQNEAQ. The CDR3 runs to 17 residues. V dropped 5 bases and J dropped 2; count of bases not matched to a gene: 8. CDR3 amino acids: CASSLRTSGRGQETQYF. The DNA of the CDR3 is TGTGCCAGCAGCCTAAGGACTAGCGGGAGAGGGCAAGAGACCCAGTACTTC.

The CDR3 sequence is CASSESRADTQYF. The CDR3 bases are TGTGCCAGCAGTGAAAGTAGGGCAGATACGCAGTATTTT. This chain uses TRBV2 with TRBJ2-3; D call uncertain. CDR1 SNHLY and CDR2 FYNNEI come from the germline V gene. The V end lost 2 bases, the J end lost 4 bases, and 7 bases lay between the germline ends. The CDR3 consists of 13 residues.

CDR3: CAWGIQGSYEQYF. In nucleotides, the CDR3 is TGTGCCTGGGGTATACAAGGCTCCTACGAGCAGTACTTC. The V call is TRBV30, the J call TRBJ2-7; D call uncertain. The CDR3 length is 13 residues. V gave up 5 bases and J gave up 0 bases, with 11 bases separating them. Germline V lookup: CDR1 GTSNPN, CDR2 SVGIG (reference sequence).

The J gene is TRBJ1-4, the V gene TRBV15; no reliable D call. The V gene's germline CDR1 is LNHNV and CDR2 YYDKDF (reference sequence). The CDR3 runs 16 residues. V lost 0 bases and J 0 bases, leaving 8 bases between the germline ends. The CDR3 loop reads CATSRDRVATNEKLFF. The CDR3 coding sequence is TGTGCCACCAGCAGAGATCGGGTCGCAACTAATGAAAAACTGTTTTTT. The full variable domain, its missing parts supplied by reference TRBV15 and TRBJ1-4, is DAMVIQNPRYQVTQFGKPVTLSCSQTLNHNVMYWYQQKSSQAPKLLFHYYDKDFNNEADTPDNFQSRRPNTSFCFLDIRSPGLGDTAMYLCATSRDRVATNEKLFFGSGTQLSVL.

The genes are TRBV7-9 and TRBJ2-1; 9 nucleotides match TRBD2. This CDR3 region has 17 residues. J was trimmed by 5 bases and V by 1 base; bases with no gene match: 9. Looked up from germline, CDR1 is SEHNR and CDR2 is FQNEAQ (reference sequence). The CDR3 coding sequence is TGTGCCAGCAGCTTAGGAACGGGCGGGAGGGCCCACAATGAGCAGTTCTTC. Amino acids: CASSLGTGGRAHNEQFF.

This chain connects TRBV2 to TRBJ2-1; tentatively, D is TRBD2 (5 bases). The germline CDR1 and CDR2 sequences are SNHLY and FYNNEI. This CDR3 spans 12 amino acids. V dropped 4 bases and J dropped 7 bases, with 8 bases sitting between them. The CDR3 DNA follows: TGTGCCAGCAGTGGGACTGGAAATGAGCAGTTCTTC. Its translation: CASSGTGNEQFF.

This chain joins TRBV5-8 and TRBJ2-5; the D is unclear. V was shortened by 3 bases and J by 5 bases, with 5 bases between the two germline ends. Germline values: CDR1 SGHTS, CDR2 YDEGEE. CDR3 length: 11 residues. The CDR3 DNA follows: TGTGCCAGCAGCTCTAGGGAGACCCAGTACTTC. As protein: CASSSRETQYF.

The chain carries TRBV19 and TRBJ2-7, with D perhaps TRBD2 (6 bases). The CDR3 contains 14 residues. Per germline, CDR1 LNHDA and CDR2 SQIVND (reference sequence). The V gene lost 5 bases and the J gene lost 2 bases, with 13 bases spanning the gap. The CDR3 DNA follows: TGTGCCAGTAGTGATGGGACTCCAGCCTACGAGCAGTACTTC. Protein sequence: CASSDGTPAYEQYF.

The gene calls are TRBV6-6 and TRBJ1-5, with 10 positions matching TRBD1. Trimming took 2 bases from V and 7 from J; bases not matched to a gene: 8. The CDR3 has 16 amino acids. Germline values: CDR1 MNHNY, CDR2 SVGAGI (reference sequence). CDR3 protein: CASSYLSGTGEQPQHF. The CDR3 DNA reads as TGTGCCAGCAGTTACCTCTCAGGGACAGGGGAACAGCCCCAGCATTTT.

V usage is TRBV29-1 and J usage is TRBJ1-2, with D unresolved. The CDR3 consists of 13 residues. Germline values: CDR1 SQVTM, CDR2 ANQGSEA. Trimming stripped 0 bases from V and 2 bases from J, with 7 bases between. CDR3 loop: CSVEEGGNYGYTF. For the CDR3, the DNA is TGCAGCGTTGAAGAGGGCGGGAACTATGGCTACACCTTC.

This chain links TRBV5-1 with TRBJ1-5, with D possibly TRBD1 on 6 matching bases. Germline V gene sequence: CDR1 SGHRS, CDR2 YFSETQ. Between the trimmed V and J ends, which lost 4 bases and 5 bases, there was a span of 16 bases. The CDR3 consists of 15 residues. The CDR3 is CASSQAGTRDQPQHF. CDR3 DNA: TGCGCCAGCAGCCAGGCGGGGACACGGGATCAGCCCCAGCATTTT.

This chain uses TRBV7-2 with TRBJ2-5; D gene unclear. The V and J ends lost 2 bases and 3 bases respectively, with 4 bases between them. The CDR3 spans 12 residues. Germline loops: CDR1 SGHTA, CDR2 FQGNSA. CDR3 nucleotide sequence: TGTGCCAGCAGCTTATTTAAAGAGACCCAGTACTTC. Its protein is CASSLFKETQYF.

This chain joins TRBV5-1 and TRBJ1-5; possible D gene TRBD1, 5 bases. Trimming stripped 4 bases from V and 6 bases from J, with 14 bases between. This CDR3 has 14 residues. CDR1 SGHRS and CDR2 YFSETQ come from the germline V gene. The CDR3 region has the DNA TGCGCCAGCAGCGAGACAGTGGGAAGTCAGCCCCAGCATTTT. It translates to CASSETVGSQPQHF. Filled out from reference TRBV5-1 and TRBJ1-5, the complete variable domain reads KAGVTQTPRYLIKTRGQQVTLSCSPISGHRSVSWYQQTPGQGLQFLFEYFSETQRNKGNFPGRFSGRQFSNSRSEMNVSTLELGDSALYLCASSETVGSQPQHFGDGTRLSIL.

The gene calls are TRBV27 and TRBJ1-1, with a tentative D call TRBD1 (6 bases). This CDR3 contains 17 residues. In germline, CDR1 is MNHEY, CDR2 SMNVEV (reference sequence). Trimming took off 5 bases at V and 1 base at J, with 20 bases between the two ends. This CDR3 is CASSHHLQGTGNTEAFF. The DNA for the CDR3 is TGTGCCAGCAGTCACCACCTACAGGGAACTGGGAACACTGAAGCTTTCTTT.

By sample share, this clone is medium-sized. CDR3 nucleotides: TGTGCCAGCAGTTACACAGAGAACACTGAAGCTTTCTTT. It is translated as CASSYTENTEAFF. The V gene is TRBV2, the J gene TRBJ1-1; D not resolved. V lost 5 bases, J lost 1 base, and 8 bases lay in between. This CDR3 is 13 amino acids long. In germline, CDR1 is SNHLY, CDR2 FYNNEI.

This clone was seen once. The rearrangement joins TRBV7-9 to TRBJ2-7; tentatively, D is TRBD1 (5 bases). CDR1 and CDR2 from the germline V gene are SEHNR and FQNEAQ (reference sequence). The CDR3 extends over 13 amino acids. V lost 9 bases and J 3 bases, leaving 15 bases between the germline ends. This CDR3 is CASTRRGGYEQYF. The CDR3 DNA follows: TGTGCCAGTACCCGAAGGGGCGGCTACGAGCAGTACTTC.

The chain employs TRBV2 and TRBJ2-7; tentative D call: TRBD2 (5 bases). This CDR3 has 14 residues. Germline V CDR1 and CDR2: SNHLY, FYNNEI. V lost 4 bases, J lost 2 bases, and 12 bases lay in between. The DNA of the CDR3 is TGTGCCAGCAGTGTTGCCGGGGTCACCTACGAGCAGTACTTC. This sequence encodes CASSVAGVTYEQYF.

J is TRBJ1-5 and V is TRBV7-8; tentatively, D is TRBD1 (5 bases). V was cut by 5 bases and J by 4 bases, with 18 bases left in between. Germline CDR1 and CDR2: SGHVS and FQNEAQ. The CDR3 is 16 residues long. CDR3 nucleotide sequence: TGTGCCAGCAGCCAGGGCGCTAGAGTAGGAAATCAGCCCCAGCATTTT. Its translation is CASSQGARVGNQPQHF.